Listed below are T cell receptor beta chains from one sample, sequenced in a study of blood T cells in healthy people across ages. TCRdb analysed the 5' RACE reads with MiXCR anew, one entry per CDR3 protein. Of fewer than 2,000,000 distinct CDR3 sequences listed, roughly 32% are singletons. The source material was blood. These receptors were obtained from a woman younger than 45 in good health. Each CDR3 is given with its conserved first and last residue. Fields, in order: clone size, D gene, J gene, V gene, CDR3 DNA, CDR3 protein. The D gene is left open where the match is weak. A row's size may be missing; if present it is once, few, many or a size class.

-,TRBD2,TRBJ2-7,TRBV6-5,TGTGCCAGCAGTTACTCACTGACAGCGGGAGGGAAATCCTACGAGCAGTACTTC,CASSYSLTAGGKSYEQYF
-,-,TRBJ1-2,TRBV30,TGTGCCTGGGGCCAGTCCTCCTATGGCTACACCTTC,CAWGQSSYGYTF
-,-,TRBJ1-2,TRBV13,TGTGCCAGCAGCTTGACAGCGTTCTATGGCTACACCTTC,CASSLTAFYGYTF
-,TRBD1,TRBJ1-4,TRBV9,TGTGCCAGCAGCGTCGGACAGGGGGCTAATGAAAAACTGTTTTTT,CASSVGQGANEKLFF
few,TRBD1,TRBJ2-1,TRBV19,TGTGCCAGTTTAGGGGGCGGGAATGAGCAGTTCTTC,CASLGGGNEQFF
few,-,TRBJ2-1,TRBV28,TGTGCCAGCAGTTTCGAGCTGAACAGATACAATGAGCAGTTCTTC,CASSFELNRYNEQFF
-,-,TRBJ1-1,TRBV4-1,TGCGCCAGCAGCCAAGGTTTAGGCAGGGTCACTGAAGCTTTCTTT,CASSQGLGRVTEAFF
few,-,TRBJ1-2,TRBV27,TGTGCCAGCAGTCCCCAACAGGGTGTAGGCGGCTACACCTTC,CASSPQQGVGGYTF
few,-,TRBJ2-1,TRBV30,TGTGCCTGGAGCATAAGCGGGAATGAGCAGTTCTTC,CAWSISGNEQFF
few,TRBD1,TRBJ2-5,TRBV12-3/TRBV12-4,TGTGCCAGCAGTTTCGGAGGACAGGGGAAAGAGACCCAGTACTTC,CASSFGGQGKETQYF
few,-,TRBJ2-1,TRBV7-3,TGTGCCAGCAGCCTACAATCAGGGGTCCCCTACAATGAGCAGTTCTTC,CASSLQSGVPYNEQFF
-,TRBD2,TRBJ2-1,TRBV6-2/TRBV6-3,TGTGCCAGCAGTTACTCGATTTTGGTAGCGGGAGGGTCCTACGATGAGCAGTTCTTC,CASSYSILVAGGSYDEQFF
many,-,TRBJ2-5,TRBV6-6,TGTGCCAGCAGTGATACTAGTCATCGAGAGACCCAGTACTTC,CASSDTSHRETQYF
few,TRBD2,TRBJ2-3,TRBV7-8,TGTGCCAGCAGCCTTTGGGAGGGAGAGGGCACAGATACGCAGTATTTT,CASSLWEGEGTDTQYF
few,TRBD2,TRBJ2-7,TRBV3-1,TGTGCCAGCAGCCAAGAAGTAGCGGGATTCTACGAGCAGTACTTC,CASSQEVAGFYEQYF
-,TRBD1,TRBJ2-7,TRBV3-1,TGTGCCAGCAGTATGACAGGGGTCAGACACGAGCAGTACTTC,CASSMTGVRHEQYF
many,-,TRBJ2-5,TRBV12-3/TRBV12-4,TGTGCCAGCAGTTCAGACAGTTCCCAAGAGACCCAGTACTTC,CASSSDSSQETQYF
few,TRBD2,TRBJ2-1,TRBV12-3/TRBV12-4,TGTGCCAGCAGTTTCGGACTAGCGGCGCCCCTACGTGAGCAGTTCTTC,CASSFGLAAPLREQFF
-,TRBD2,TRBJ2-3,TRBV28,TGTGCCAGCAGCCAAGGTGGAGCGGGAGAGGGAGGGCTCACAGATACGCAGTATTTT,CASSQGGAGEGGLTDTQYF
few,TRBD2,TRBJ2-3,TRBV5-1,TGCGCCAGCAGCCCCCCCACGGCTAGCGGGAAGGGCGATACGCAGTATTTT,CASSPPTASGKGDTQYF
-,TRBD2,TRBJ2-1,TRBV2,TGTGCCAGCAGTGAAACGGCTAGCGGGAGGGCCAAGCAGTTCTTC,CASSETASGRAKQFF
-,-,TRBJ2-5,TRBV30,TGTGCCTGGGGCCAAGAGGAGACCCAGTACTTC,CAWGQEETQYF
-,-,TRBJ1-2,TRBV9,TGTGCCAGCAGCGTCGGCCAAATCAACTATGGCTACACCTTC,CASSVGQINYGYTF
-,-,TRBJ1-2,TRBV20-1,TGCAGTGCTAGACCTAGGGGGGGAAGTGGCTATGGCTACACCTTC,CSARPRGGSGYGYTF
few,-,TRBJ1-1,TRBV12-3/TRBV12-4,TGTGCCAGCAGTTTAACCATGAGGGACACTGAAGCTTTCTTT,CASSLTMRDTEAFF
many,TRBD2,TRBJ2-7,TRBV3-1,TGTGCCAGCAGCCAATTTACGGGGGGTCGCTCCTACGAGCAGTACTTC,CASSQFTGGRSYEQYF
-,TRBD2,TRBJ2-7,TRBV5-1,TGCGCCAGCAGCTTAGTTTCGGGGGGGCCCTGCGAGCAGTACTTC,CASSLVSGGPCEQYF
-,TRBD2,TRBJ2-7,TRBV27,TGTGCCAGCAGTTTATCGGGACCCTGGGGAGGGAGCTACGAGCAGTACTTC,CASSLSGPWGGSYEQYF
-,TRBD2,TRBJ2-1,TRBV6-6,TGTGCCAGCAGTGACCCCTCCGGGGGGGAGTACAATGAGCAGTTCTTC,CASSDPSGGEYNEQFF
-,-,TRBJ2-7,TRBV2,TGTGCCAGCAGTGAATTGGACCGCGAGCAGTACTTC,CASSELDREQYF
few,-,TRBJ2-5,TRBV5-1,TGCGCCAGCAGCTTGGTTGGGGCGCCGGACCAAGAGACCCAGTACTTC,CASSLVGAPDQETQYF
few,TRBD1,TRBJ1-2,TRBV28,TGTGCCAGCAGTCCAAAGGGACAGGCATATGGCTACACCTTC,CASSPKGQAYGYTF
many,-,TRBJ1-5,TRBV20-1,TGCAGTGCTAGTCCGGCAGGATATAGCAATCAGCCCCAGCATTTT,CSASPAGYSNQPQHF
-,-,TRBJ1-1,TRBV18,TGTGCCAGCTCAGCGGACTTGGCTGAAGCTTTCTTT,CASSADLAEAFF
-,TRBD2,TRBJ2-7,TRBV20-1,TGCAGTGCCATAGGACTAGCGGGGGAGAATATACTGAGCTCCTACGAGCAGTACTTC,CSAIGLAGENILSSYEQYF
few,-,TRBJ2-1,TRBV30,TGTGCCTGTAGACGCGTGGGGGAAAATGAGCAGTTCTTC,CACRRVGENEQFF
-,-,TRBJ2-5,TRBV6-5,TGTGCCAGCAGTTACTCGATAGGGCAAGAGACCCAGTACTTC,CASSYSIGQETQYF
-,-,TRBJ2-7,TRBV28,TGTGCCAGCAGTTTTCGTCTGACAGCCCTTTTCGGCGAGCAGTACTTC,CASSFRLTALFGEQYF
-,-,TRBJ2-7,TRBV20-1,TGCAGTGCTAGGGGGGGGGCGGAGTACGAGCAGTACTTC,CSARGGAEYEQYF
-,-,TRBJ2-7,TRBV14,TGTGCCAGCAGTTGGGGGAAATCCTACGAGCAGTACTTC,CASSWGKSYEQYF
few,-,TRBJ1-2,TRBV5-1,TGCGCCAGCAGCTTGGATCCGACTATTTTTGGTGGCTACACCTTC,CASSLDPTIFGGYTF
-,TRBD2,TRBJ2-5,TRBV20-1,TGCAGTGCTAGGGCGGGTGCGGGAGGAGAGACCCAGTACTTC,CSARAGAGGETQYF
few,-,TRBJ1-2,TRBV30,TGTGCCTGGAGTGAGGGACCGATCTATGGCTACACCTTC,CAWSEGPIYGYTF
-,-,TRBJ2-3,TRBV29-1,TGCAGCGTTGGAGATGTGGGGAGAGACCGGGCGGGAGATACGCAGTATTTT,CSVGDVGRDRAGDTQYF
few,TRBD1,TRBJ2-5,TRBV4-1,TGCGCCAGCAGCCAGACAGGGACAAGAGAGACCCAGTACTTC,CASSQTGTRETQYF
-,TRBD2,TRBJ2-1,TRBV7-3,TGTGCCAGCAGCTCGGGACTAGCGGGCAGGTTCTCCTACAATGAGCAGTTCTTC,CASSSGLAGRFSYNEQFF
-,-,TRBJ2-3,TRBV6-1,TGTGCCAGCAGTGAACATGATACGCAGTATTTT,CASSEHDTQYF
few,-,TRBJ1-4,TRBV29-1,TGCAGCGTTGCAACTCTGGGGGGAAAACTGTTTTTT,CSVATLGGKLFF
-,-,TRBJ1-1,TRBV10-3,TGTGCGATCAAGCTGGGGGAGATGAACACTGAAGCTTTCTTT,CAIKLGEMNTEAFF
-,TRBD1,TRBJ2-1,TRBV20-1,TGCAGTGCTACCGGGACAGGGCCTTCCTACAATGAGCAGTTCTTC,CSATGTGPSYNEQFF
-,-,TRBJ1-1,TRBV20-1,TGCAGTGCTAGAGGGGGCAGCATGAACACTGAAGCTTTCTTT,CSARGGSMNTEAFF
few,-,TRBJ2-3,TRBV7-3,TGTACCAGCAGCGTAAATAGCGCAGATACGCAGTATTTT,CTSSVNSADTQYF
-,TRBD1,TRBJ2-1,TRBV20-1,TGCAGTGCGGGGGGACAGGGGGCGCGGCGGGGGGAATTTGAGCAGTTCTTC,CSAGGQGARRGEFEQFF
-,TRBD1,TRBJ2-1,TRBV5-6,TGTGCCAGCATCAGAACGGGACAGGGGGCTCATGAGCAGTTCTTC,CASIRTGQGAHEQFF
few,-,TRBJ1-4,TRBV12-3/TRBV12-4,TGTGCCAGCAGTGCAGGCCTCCGGGATGAAAAACTGTTTTTT,CASSAGLRDEKLFF
-,TRBD2,TRBJ2-7,TRBV7-9,TGTGCCAGCAGCTCGCGGGAGCGCTTCTACGAGCAGTACTTC,CASSSRERFYEQYF
few,-,TRBJ2-7,TRBV27,TGTGCCAGCAGTCCTGCGGGACGCCCCAACGAGCAGTACTTC,CASSPAGRPNEQYF